The 16 T cell receptor beta chains given below trace back to one sample, sequenced in a study of T-cell reconstitution after alpha-beta-depleted transplantation in children. TCRbeta library construction was performed incorporating unique molecular identifiers. Each CDR3 protein gets one entry after TCRdb re-called the PCR reads with MiXCR. The sample lists 100,000 to 120,000 distinct CDR3 sequences, 10% occurring once. Sequences were derived from PBMCs from the stem cell graft donor, sampled from the stem cell graft. The receptors shown here come from a human donor who donated a stem cell graft to a child with acute lymphoblastic leukemia.

In its sample, this clonotype was seen many times. The V and J genes are TRBV6-1 and TRBJ2-1, with 13 nucleotides matching TRBD2. Germline V gives CDR1 MNHNS, CDR2 SASEGT. The ends lost 9 bases at V and 6 bases at J; junction bases unmatched: 14. The CDR3 has 17 residues. The CDR3 bases are TGTGCCAGTCGGTTGAGGACTAGCGGGAGCCTAGGCAATGAGCAGTTCTTC. Its protein product is CASRLRTSGSLGNEQFF.

This clonotype showed up many times. V and J are TRBV20-1 and TRBJ2-7, with TRBD1 as a possible D gene (6 bases). This CDR3 spans 13 amino acids. V lost 0 bases to trimming and J lost 2 bases, with 8 bases between them. Germline assignment: CDR1 DFQATT and CDR2 SNEGSKA (reference sequence). The CDR3 region has the DNA TGCAGTGCTAGAGATTGGACAGCCTACGAGCAGTACTTC. Translation gives CSARDWTAYEQYF.

This clonotype was observed many times. The chain combines TRBV20-1 with TRBJ2-3, with D possibly TRBD2 on 6 matching bases. This CDR3 comprises 15 residues. With 3 bases removed from V and 2 bases from J, the gap between germline ends came to 15 bases. The germline V gene has CDR1 DFQATT and CDR2 SNEGSKA (reference sequence). DNA of the CDR3: TGCAGTGCTAGGAGCCAGCGGGCTTACACAGATACGCAGTATTTT. This sequence encodes CSARSQRAYTDTQYF.

This clonotype was observed a few times. The CDR3 protein is CASSLAGAFIAAGELFF. The CDR3, as DNA: TGTGCCAGCAGTTTAGCGGGGGCCTTCATCGCTGCCGGGGAGCTGTTTTTT. This chain connects TRBV12-3 or TRBV12-4 to TRBJ2-2, with D perhaps matching TRBD1 (6 bases). The CDR3 has 17 amino acids. The germline V and J ends were trimmed by 0 bases and 6 bases, with 17 bases remaining between them.

This clonotype was seen repeatedly, ten times or more. The chain recombines TRBV29-1 with TRBJ2-2; 12 positions match TRBD2. Trimming at V came to 8 bases and at J to 4 bases, leaving 5 bases not matched to a gene. Per the germline V gene, CDR1 is SQVTM and CDR2 is ANQGSEA. This CDR3 region has 14 residues. The CDR3 nucleotides are TGCAGCTTCGGACTAGCGGGAACCACCGGGGAGCTGTTTTTT. It codes for CSFGLAGTTGELFF.

This clonotype came up many times. V is TRBV6-5 and J is TRBJ1-4, with TRBD1 matching over 7 bases. CDR1 and CDR2 (germline): MNHEY, SVGAGI. Trimming removed 0 bases from V and 7 bases from J; junction bases left unmatched: 8. The CDR3 covers 16 residues. CDR3 nucleotides: TGTGCCAGCAGTTACTCCCTCACAGGGGCCAGTGAAAAACTGTTTTTT. It is translated as CASSYSLTGASEKLFF.

This clonotype was seen ten or more times. This chain links TRBV5-1 with TRBJ2-5; 8 bases are a match to TRBD1. The V segment lost 4 bases and the J segment 5 bases; nucleotides outside the gene matches: 4. CDR1 is SGHRS and CDR2 is YFSETQ in the germline V gene. This CDR3 comprises 13 residues. Here the CDR3 DNA reads TGCGCCAGCAGCCCGGACAGGGAGGAGACCCAGTACTTC. Amino acid sequence: CASSPDREETQYF.

This clonotype has just one count. This chain links TRBV19 with TRBJ1-5; 10 positions agree with TRBD1. The germline gives CDR1 LNHDA, CDR2 SQIVND (reference sequence). V lost 7 bases to trimming and J lost 0 bases; unmatched junction nucleotides: 12. The CDR3 runs 18 residues. The CDR3 is CASTPGQGFPYSNQPQHF. The CDR3 nucleotides read TGTGCCAGTACGCCGGGACAGGGGTTCCCATATAGCAATCAGCCCCAGCATTTT.

In regard to this clonotype: This clone may be a read error of a much larger clone one base away. The chain has TRBV6-5 and TRBJ2-6, with D possibly TRBD2 on 6 matching bases. Germline V gives CDR1 MNHEY, CDR2 SVGAGI. CDR3 length: 15 amino acids. The CDR3 nucleotides read TGTGCCAGCAGTTACTCGACCGGAGGGGCCAACGGCCTGACTTTC. Its protein is CASSYSTGGANGLTF.

This clonotype was detected many times. The chain combines TRBV28 with TRBJ2-3, with 7 bases lining up with TRBD2. V was pared by 3 bases and J by 1 base, with 16 bases of the junction left unmatched. The CDR3 has 19 residues. CDR1 and CDR2 (germline): MDHEN, SYDVKM. In DNA, the CDR3 is TGTGCCAGCAGTTTCGGCCTAGCGGTAAAGACTAGTGGCACAGATACGCAGTATTTT. This gives the protein CASSFGLAVKTSGTDTQYF.

The table lists this clonotype with many counts. V and J are TRBV10-2 and TRBJ2-7; D is undetermined. This CDR3 is built from 13 residues. Germline V gives CDR1 WSHSY, CDR2 SAAADI. Trimming took off 0 bases at V and 2 bases at J, with 5 bases between the two ends. CDR3 coding DNA: TGCGCCAGCAGTGAGTCGATGGCCTACGAGCAGTACTTC. It translates to CASSESMAYEQYF.

This clonotype was seen a single time. The chain combines TRBV7-2 with TRBJ2-7; D not resolved. Germline CDR1 reads SGHTA; CDR2 reads FQGNSA. V was cut by 5 bases and J by 4 bases, with 15 bases left in between. The CDR3 has 14 amino acids. CDR3 sequence: CASSRAAPIYEQYF. As DNA, the CDR3 is TGTGCCAGCAGCAGAGCCGCCCCGATTTACGAGCAGTACTTC.

A remark on this clonotype: A much larger clone lies a single base off, so this may be a read error. The V gene is TRBV6-2 or TRBV6-3, the J gene TRBJ1-1; D remains ambiguous. Per the germline V gene, CDR1 is MNHEY and CDR2 is SVGEGT. This CDR3 region has 14 residues. Trimming removed 7 bases at V and 1 base at J, with 13 bases between. CDR3 nucleotides: TGTGCCAGCATCCCCGCAGCTCGGAACACTGAAGCTTTCTTT. It encodes CASIPAARNTEAFF.

Concerning this clonotype itself: Compared with germline, one end of the junction differs, possibly owing to a read error. V usage is TRBV20-1 and J usage is TRBJ2-7; 9 nucleotides agree with TRBD2. Germline-derived CDR1 and CDR2 are DFQATT and SNEGSKA (reference sequence). This CDR3 comprises 17 residues. The DNA for the CDR3 is TGCTGTGCTAGAGATAAGGCTAGCGGGGCGCGACGCTACGAGCAGTACTTC. Translating it yields CCARDKASGARRYEQYF.

This clonotype has a count of ten or more. The chain links TRBV12-3 or TRBV12-4 to TRBJ2-3; D is undetermined. This CDR3 is built from 15 residues. V was shortened by 7 bases and J by 2 bases, with 16 bases between the two germline ends. CDR3 sequence (DNA): TGTGCCAGCACCGCCCCTGGGGATTCCACAGATACGCAGTATTTT. As protein: CASTAPGDSTDTQYF.

This clonotype was detected many times. This chain connects TRBV20-1 to TRBJ2-7; D call uncertain. The CDR3 runs to 13 residues. V was clipped by 5 bases and J by 6 bases, with 17 bases between them. Germline assignment: CDR1 DFQATT and CDR2 SNEGSKA (reference sequence). CDR3 DNA: TGCAGTGCTTCCCTGTCCCCATTATCCGAGCAGTACTTC. It is translated as CSASLSPLSEQYF.